This T cell receptor beta chain was sequenced during a study of shared clonotypes between healthy human individuals. Study context: Three CD4 naive, three CD4 memory, two CD8 naive and one CD8 memory plate were used per donor.

Naive CD8 isolation took CD45RO-negative cells positively selected for CCR7 and excluded terminally differentiated effector memory CD45RA+ cells. Sequencing was performed with immunoSEQ multiplex PCR; in TCRdb, only in-frame clones are kept and a portion is missing. The data show about 2 million clones, about 95% seen once. General observations from the study: Naive subsets generally exceeded memory subsets in estimated richness.

The CDR3 extends over 16 amino acids. Germline loops: CDR1 MGHRA, CDR2 YSYEKL. The trim removed 4 bases at V and 3 bases at J, leaving 9 bases unmatched. A note on this clone: Its antigen is not identified.

The chain recombines TRBV4-1 with TRBJ2-3; 8 bases agree with TRBD2. This clonotype originated in a man aged 18 to 30 in good health. The sequencing sample was made of naive CD8+ T cells sorted from blood. The CDR3 DNA is TGCGCCAGCAGCCTCCTCTGGGCGGGGGGAACAGATACGCAGTATTTT. Amino acid sequence: CASSLLWAGGTDTQYF.